This entry lists 15 T cell receptor beta chains sequenced from one sample in a study of T-cell reconstitution after alpha-beta-depleted transplantation in children. As it was prepared, the TCRbeta library received unique molecular identifiers. From the PCR reads, TCRdb called clonotypes with MiXCR, one entry per CDR3 protein. The sample shows some 190,000 distinct CDR3 sequences, 8.5% to 14% of them seen only once. The source material was PBMCs, sampled before TCRalphabeta/CD19-depleted stem cell transplant. These receptors were taken from a boy aged 2 to 10 with acute myeloid leukemia, due to receive a stem cell transplant.

This clonotype was found many times. V and J are TRBV12-3 or TRBV12-4 and TRBJ1-4; 7 nucleotides agree with TRBD1. The V gene end was trimmed by 7 bases and the J gene end by 11 bases; junction bases not matched to a gene: 19. This CDR3 has 16 amino acids. Here the CDR3 reads CASTTNRGGTDPKLFF. CDR3 in DNA: TGTGCCAGCACCACCAATAGGGGAGGGACAGATCCTAAACTGTTTTTT.

This clonotype was counted many times. The chain joins TRBV6-2 or TRBV6-3 to TRBJ2-1, with 9 bases aligning to TRBD2. This CDR3 comprises 14 residues. J was trimmed by 7 bases and V by 6 bases; bases with no gene match: 7. CDR1 and CDR2 from the germline V gene are MNHEY and SVGEGT. The CDR3 protein is CASRTGLAINEQFF. In DNA, the CDR3 is TGTGCCAGCAGAACGGGACTAGCTATTAATGAGCAGTTCTTC.

A few counts support this clonotype. The chain employs TRBV4-2 and TRBJ2-5, with D unclear. V lost 10 bases and J 0 bases, leaving 21 bases between the germline ends. Germline values: CDR1 LGHNA, CDR2 YNFKEQ. CDR3 length equals 16 residues. The CDR3 DNA is TGTGCCATGAGCCCCGGGCTGACCTCCAACCAAGAGACCCAGTACTTC. It codes for CAMSPGLTSNQETQYF.

This clonotype was observed at least ten times. V is TRBV5-1 and J is TRBJ2-1, with 10 positions matching TRBD2. The CDR3 totals 20 residues. V gave up 0 bases and J gave up 3 bases; unmatched junction bases: 15. CDR1 SGHRS and CDR2 YFSETQ come from the germline V gene. As DNA, the CDR3 is TGCGCCAGCAGCTTGGATCAGCGGGGGGGCTTCAGAGTTAGCTACAATGAGCAGTTCTTC. It is translated as CASSLDQRGGFRVSYNEQFF.

This clonotype has a count of ten or more. The rearrangement joins TRBV20-1 to TRBJ1-5; 8 bases are shared with TRBD1. Germline CDR1 and CDR2: DFQATT and SNEGSKA (reference sequence). V lost 4 bases to trimming and J lost 6 bases; unmatched junction nucleotides: 8. The CDR3 is 14 amino acids. The CDR3 nucleotides read TGCAGTGCTACTGGACAGGGTGGGGCTCAGCCCCAGCATTTT. Its translation: CSATGQGGAQPQHF.

In its sample, this clonotype was seen many times. V gene TRBV20-1 combines with J gene TRBJ1-6, with 10 bases that match TRBD1. V lost 6 bases and J lost 0; bases outside the gene matches: 5. Germline V gene lookup returns CDR1 DFQATT and CDR2 SNEGSKA (reference sequence). This CDR3 has 16 amino acids. The CDR3 nucleotides are TGCAGTGCCCAAGGACAGGGGGGCTCCTATAATTCACCCCTCCACTTT. Its protein product is CSAQGQGGSYNSPLHF.

At least ten counts were recorded for this clonotype. The J gene is TRBJ2-3, the V gene TRBV20-1, with D maybe TRBD2 (6 bases). The CDR3 is 13 residues long. V was pared by 6 bases and J by 0 bases, with 10 bases between. Germline values: CDR1 DFQATT, CDR2 SNEGSKA (reference sequence). CDR3 protein: CSARLASTDTQYF. The CDR3 nucleotides are TGCAGTGCGAGGCTAGCGAGCACAGATACGCAGTATTTT.

This clonotype was counted at least ten times. V gene TRBV20-1 combines with J gene TRBJ2-1; D is unclear. CDR1 is DFQATT, CDR2 SNEGSKA, per germline (reference sequence). Between the trimmed V and J ends, which lost 3 bases and 7 bases, there was a span of 10 bases. This CDR3 has 12 amino acids. This CDR3 reads CSARRPENEQFF. In DNA form, the CDR3 reads TGCAGTGCTAGGCGCCCCGAAAATGAGCAGTTCTTC.

There are many counts of this clonotype. This chain links TRBV20-1 with TRBJ2-3; TRBD2 matches at 9 bases. The CDR3 is 14 amino acids. From germline, CDR1 is DFQATT and CDR2 SNEGSKA (reference sequence). With 5 bases clipped from V and 5 bases from J, the junction kept 8 bases outside the gene matches. CDR3 nucleotide sequence: TGCAGTGCTTCTGAGGGTAGCGGGAGAGATACGCAGTATTTT. Residues: CSASEGSGRDTQYF.

The table lists this clonotype with many counts. The chain joins TRBV20-1 to TRBJ2-3; TRBD2 might be the D (6 bases). V was trimmed by 1 base and J by 4 bases, leaving 9 bases between them. The CDR3 is 13 residues long. CDR1 and CDR2 from the germline V gene are DFQATT and SNEGSKA (reference sequence). The CDR3 spells CSARVEGADTQYF. CDR3 sequence (DNA): TGCAGTGCTAGAGTGGAGGGAGCAGATACGCAGTATTTT.

This clonotype appeared many times. This chain links TRBV4-1 with TRBJ2-1; 16 positions agree with TRBD2. Germline V gene lookup returns CDR1 MGHRA and CDR2 YSYEKL. V gave up 3 bases and J gave up 12 bases; unmatched junction bases: 14. The CDR3 runs to 18 residues. Here the CDR3 DNA reads TGCGCCAGCAGCCACGCCGGGACTAGCGGGGGGGTCGTCCATTCGCAGTTCTTC. Protein: CASSHAGTSGGVVHSQFF.

In this sample, this clonotype turned up many times. The chain is built from TRBV20-1 and TRBJ2-3, with D maybe TRBD1 (5 bases). Germline CDR1 is DFQATT and CDR2 is SNEGSKA (reference sequence). The germline V and J ends were trimmed by 2 bases and 0 bases, with 12 bases remaining between them. The CDR3 runs to 15 residues. The CDR3 protein is CSARKRGSSTDTQYF. CDR3 coding DNA: TGCAGTGCTAGAAAAAGGGGTTCTAGCACAGATACGCAGTATTTT.

This clonotype was picked up many times. This chain links TRBV7-9 with TRBJ1-2; D is ambiguous. V gave up 5 bases and J gave up 2 bases, with 15 bases separating them. Germline values: CDR1 SEHNR, CDR2 FQNEAQ (reference sequence). The CDR3 covers 15 residues. The CDR3 DNA reads as TGTGCCAGCAGCCCCCGCGACGGCGAAAACTATGGCTACACCTTC. Protein: CASSPRDGENYGYTF.

This clonotype has ten or more counts. The chain employs TRBV11-1 and TRBJ2-7; 7 positions match TRBD2. The CDR3 is made up of 16 amino acids. Germline-derived CDR1 and CDR2 are SGHAT and FQDESV (reference sequence). After removal of 2 bases from V and 4 bases from J, the junction contained 11 bases not matched to a gene. The CDR3 region has the DNA TGTGCCAGCAGCTTACATAAGCGGGAACTCAAATACGAGCAGTACTTC. It encodes CASSLHKRELKYEQYF.

At least ten counts were recorded for this clonotype. J is TRBJ2-7 and V is TRBV12-3 or TRBV12-4; possible D gene TRBD2, 6 bases. V lost 5 bases, J lost 4 bases, and 15 bases lay in between. There are 14 residues in the CDR3. CDR3 residues: CASSPRRVGYEQYF. The CDR3 bases are TGTGCCAGCAGTCCCCGGAGGGTAGGATACGAGCAGTACTTC.